This passage covers 23 T cell receptor beta chains from one sample sequenced in a study of cytomegalovirus exposure and HLA in healthy donors. PCR was performed using 60 Vbeta and 13 Jbeta primers. Sequencing was performed with immunoSEQ multiplex PCR; in TCRdb, only in-frame clones are kept and a portion is missing. Of under 90,000 clones listed, around 70% were seen once; the top ten hold nearly 10%. Input material: PBMCs. The receptor set was obtained from a woman in her fifties or sixties in good health and CMV-seropositive.

The chain uses TRBV7-6 and TRBJ2-1; D possibly corresponds to TRBD1 (5 bases). The CDR3 consists of 18 residues. CDR1 SGHVS and CDR2 FNYEAQ come from the germline V gene. Trimming took off 0 bases at V and 0 bases at J, with 15 bases between the two ends. CDR3: CASSLAPQGGSSYNEQFF. CDR3 bases: TGTGCCAGCAGCTTAGCACCCCAGGGCGGTAGCTCCTACAATGAGCAGTTCTTC. Supplemented by reference TRBV7-6 and TRBJ2-1, the full variable domain reads GAGVSQSPRYKVTKRGQDVALRCDPISGHVSLYWYRQALGQGPEFLTYFNYEAQQDKSGLPNDRFSAERPEGSISTLTIQRTEQRDSAMYRCASSLAPQGGSSYNEQFFGPGTRLTVL.

The V call is TRBV27, the J call TRBJ2-7; TRBD2 matches at 14 bases. Germline trimming cut 5 bases from V and 2 bases from J; bases unmatched to any gene: 14. CDR1 and CDR2 (germline): MNHEY, SMNVEV (reference sequence). The CDR3 runs 19 residues. This chain's CDR3 is CASSPAGLAGAPLAYEQYF. CDR3 DNA: TGTGCCAGCAGTCCCGCGGGACTAGCGGGGGCCCCCCTGGCCTACGAGCAGTACTTC.

The rearrangement joins TRBV21-1 to TRBJ1-1; the D call TRBD1 from the table was never checked on the DNA. TRBV21-1 is an annotated pseudogene. The CDR3 covers 14 residues. DNA for the CDR3: TGTGCCAGTGTTGGGGCAGGGGGCCTGAGTGAAGCTTTCTTT. Translation gives CASVGAGGLSEAFF.

This chain uses TRBV29-1 with TRBJ1-1, with D possibly being TRBD1 (6 bases). Looked up from germline, CDR1 is SQVTM and CDR2 is ANQGSEA. CDR3 size: 14 residues. V lost 6 bases and J 3 bases, leaving 17 bases between the germline ends. The CDR3 loop is CSVVQGLGDTEAFF. The DNA for the CDR3 is TGCAGCGTAGTCCAGGGGTTGGGGGACACTGAAGCTTTCTTT.

The genes are TRBV13 and TRBJ2-4; 9 bases agree with TRBD1. The CDR3 extends over 16 amino acids. The junction had 13 bases not matched to a gene; V was cut back by 7 bases and J by 6 bases. Germline CDR1 is PRHDT and CDR2 is FYEKMQ (reference sequence). CDR3 DNA sequence: TGTGCCAGCAAGGGGGGTACAGGGGGCCTCACAAACATTCAGTACTTC. Its translation: CASKGGTGGLTNIQYF. Filled out from reference TRBV13 and TRBJ2-4, the complete variable domain reads AAGVIQSPRHLIKEKRETATLKCYPIPRHDTVYWYQQGPGQDPQFLISFYEKMQSDKGSIPDRFSAQQFSDYHSELNMSSLELGDSALYFCASKGGTGGLTNIQYFGAGTRLSVL.

The chain couples TRBV19 to TRBJ1-1; the match to TRBD1 covers 9 bases. With 4 bases clipped from V and 0 bases from J, the junction kept 6 bases outside the gene matches. CDR1 and CDR2 from the germline V gene are LNHDA and SQIVND (reference sequence). The CDR3 is made up of 16 amino acids. The CDR3 protein is CASSTQGTGLNTEAFF. As DNA, the CDR3 is TGTGCCAGTAGTACCCAGGGGACAGGGCTGAACACTGAAGCTTTCTTT.

J is TRBJ2-1 and V is TRBV27; tentative D call: TRBD2 (5 bases). The CDR3 is 16 amino acids. Germline V CDR1 and CDR2: MNHEY, SMNVEV (reference sequence). V was cut by 5 bases and J by 4 bases, with 18 bases left in between. The CDR3 region has the DNA TGTGCCAGCAGTCCTCCTCCCCCTACTAGTTACAATGAGCAGTTCTTC. Amino acids: CASSPPPPTSYNEQFF.

This clone appeared once. The gene calls are TRBV28 and TRBJ1-3; TRBD1 agrees at 7 bases. The J segment lost 3 bases and the V segment lost 2 bases, leaving 16 bases of the junction unmatched. The V gene's germline CDR1 is MDHEN and CDR2 SYDVKM. CDR3 length: 19 residues. This CDR3 is CASSLGLKGQLIHGNTIYF. CDR3 coding DNA: TGTGCCAGCAGTTTAGGCCTGAAGGGACAGCTTATTCATGGAAACACCATATATTTT.

This clone was seen a few times. V is TRBV7-2 and J is TRBJ1-1, with D possibly being TRBD1 (5 bases). V was cut by 1 base and J by 6 bases, with 9 bases left in between. CDR3 size: 13 residues. Germline values: CDR1 SGHTA, CDR2 FQGNSA. CDR3 sequence: CASSLEGHPEAFF. CDR3 nucleotides: TGTGCCAGCAGCTTAGAGGGGCACCCTGAAGCTTTCTTT.

This clone appeared a few times. The chain is built from TRBV6-4 and TRBJ2-3, with 9 bases fitting TRBD2. The V gene's germline CDR1 is MRHNA and CDR2 SNTAGT. The trim removed 3 bases at V and 5 bases at J, leaving 6 bases unmatched. The CDR3 sequence is 15 residues long. The CDR3 nucleotides are TGTGCCAGCAGTGAATCAGCGGGAGGTAGAGATACGCAGTATTTT. This codes for CASSESAGGRDTQYF.

The rearrangement links TRBV27 to TRBJ2-7; 11 bases line up with TRBD2. The CDR3 has 16 residues. Germline lookup yields CDR1 MNHEY and CDR2 SMNVEV (reference sequence). With V trimmed by 5 bases and J by 4 bases, 10 bases remained unmatched. The CDR3: CASSRLGTSGQYEQYF. DNA for the CDR3: TGTGCCAGCAGTCGACTGGGGACTAGCGGACAATACGAGCAGTACTTC.

This chain joins TRBV9 and TRBJ1-1; no clear D. Germline V gene lookup returns CDR1 SGDLS and CDR2 YYNGEE. The CDR3 totals 14 residues. Trimming stripped 0 bases from V and 0 bases from J, with 6 bases between. For the CDR3, the DNA is TGTGCCAGCAGCGTAGCTCCGGTGAACACTGAAGCTTTCTTT. It is translated as CASSVAPVNTEAFF.

This clone has just one count. The chain is built from TRBV10-3 and TRBJ2-7; a weak D match, TRBD2 (6 bases). Trimming removed 0 bases from V and 3 bases from J, with 12 bases in between. CDR3 length: 15 residues. Germline CDR1 is ENHRY and CDR2 is SYGVKD. In nucleotides, the CDR3 is TGTGCCATCAGTGAGTCGTCGGGAGTGGGCTACGAGCAGTACTTC. Its protein product is CAISESSGVGYEQYF.

V gene TRBV11-2 combines with J gene TRBJ2-2; D call uncertain. The CDR3 runs to 14 residues. Trimming left V 3 bases short and J 5 bases short, with 10 bases between. Germline V gives CDR1 SGHAT, CDR2 FQNNGV. The CDR3 nucleotides are TGTGCCAGCAGCTTCAGTCAGGTGACCGGGGAGCTGTTTTTT. Its protein is CASSFSQVTGELFF.

The CDR3 region has the DNA TGTGCCAGCAGTTATTACAGCGGGGCCTACGAGCAGTACTTC. Translating gives CASSYYSGAYEQYF. This rearrangement joins TRBV6-5 to TRBJ2-7, with 7 bases lining up with TRBD2. Germline V gene data show CDR1 as MNHEY and CDR2 as SVGAGI. Trimming cost V 3 bases and J 2 bases; bases outside gene matches: 4. There are 14 residues in the CDR3.

V and J are TRBV28 and TRBJ1-3; D call uncertain. The V end lost 2 bases, the J end lost 2 bases, and 7 bases lay between the germline ends. CDR1 MDHEN and CDR2 SYDVKM come from the germline V gene. This CDR3 is 14 amino acids long. The CDR3 sequence is CASSLGEPGNTIYF. CDR3 nucleotides: TGTGCCAGCAGTTTAGGGGAGCCTGGAAACACCATATATTTT.

The chain has TRBV6-1 and TRBJ2-1, with a possible D match to TRBD2 (6 bases). Germline V gene lookup returns CDR1 MNHNS and CDR2 SASEGT. V shed 4 bases and J shed 0 bases, with 10 bases lying between them. The CDR3 covers 15 residues. The CDR3 sequence: CASSAEGSSYNEQFF. CDR3 sequence (DNA): TGTGCCAGCAGTGCGGAGGGGAGCTCCTACAATGAGCAGTTCTTC.

The chain uses TRBV6-1 and TRBJ1-5; no clear D. Trimming removed 3 bases at V and 3 bases at J, with 6 bases between. From germline, CDR1 is MNHNS and CDR2 SASEGT. The CDR3 is 13 amino acids. The CDR3 sequence is CASSDSYNQPQHF. As DNA, the CDR3 is TGTGCCAGCAGTGATAGCTACAATCAGCCCCAGCATTTT.

The chain joins TRBV6-4 to TRBJ1-4, with 12 bases aligning to TRBD1. Germline-derived CDR1 and CDR2 are MRHNA and SNTAGT. The CDR3 loop spans 19 amino acids. With 7 bases clipped from V and 0 bases from J, the junction kept 12 bases outside the gene matches. The CDR3 sequence is CASTGVGQGAFATNEKLFF. For the CDR3, the DNA is TGTGCCAGCACCGGGGTGGGACAGGGGGCTTTTGCAACTAATGAAAAACTGTTTTTT.

The rearrangement joins TRBV14 to TRBJ2-7; possible D gene TRBD1, 5 bases. This CDR3 comprises 15 residues. V gave up 1 base and J gave up 0 bases, with 10 bases separating them. The germline gives CDR1 SGHDN, CDR2 FVKESK. This chain's CDR3 is CASSQGMTVSYEQYF. The CDR3 DNA is TGTGCCAGCAGCCAAGGGATGACAGTCTCCTACGAGCAGTACTTC.

The CDR3: CASSESGGIDEQYF. CDR3 bases: TGTGCCAGCAGTGAATCAGGGGGCATCGACGAGCAGTACTTC. The V call is TRBV6-1, the J call TRBJ2-7; 8 nucleotides align to TRBD1. V shed 2 bases, J shed 5 bases, and the junction held 5 bases outside the gene matches. The length of the CDR3 is 14 residues. Germline V gene data show CDR1 as MNHNS and CDR2 as SASEGT.

This chain joins TRBV9 and TRBJ2-1; no firm D call. The CDR3 totals 14 residues. V lost 1 base, J lost 0 bases, and 5 bases lay in between. Germline V lookup: CDR1 SGDLS, CDR2 YYNGEE. CDR3 coding DNA: TGTGCCAGCAGCGTAAGTAGCTCCTACAATGAGCAGTTCTTC. Translating gives CASSVSSSYNEQFF.

The genes are TRBV9 and TRBJ2-2; the D is unclear. The V end was cut by 3 bases, the J end by 4 bases, with 10 bases between. Germline V gives CDR1 SGDLS, CDR2 YYNGEE. The CDR3 has 14 amino acids. CDR3 in amino acids: CASSANVGTGELFF. The CDR3 region has the DNA TGTGCCAGCAGCGCCAACGTCGGCACCGGGGAGCTGTTTTTT.